The 2 T cell receptor beta chains reported below all come from one sample, sequenced in a study of OX40 agonist ivuxolimab in advanced cancers. The library was generated by the immunoSEQ multiplex PCR assay. TCRdb mirrors the immuneACCESS table, restricted to in-frame sequences. Some clones are absent from its copies; in checked studies, under half trace to an unresolved V gene, and the reason for the others is unknown. For this sample there are approximately 49,000 clones; roughly 84% appear just once. Roughly a quarter of the sample is taken by the ten largest. Sequencing was performed on CD4+ or CD8+ T cells sorted from blood, taken in a trial of the OX40 agonist ivuxolimab. The receptors were gathered from an adult with an advanced solid tumor such as melanoma, head and neck, liver or kidney cancer.

V is TRBV11-2 and J is TRBJ1-1; 8 nucleotides line up with TRBD1. The germline gives CDR1 SGHAT, CDR2 FQNNGV. The CDR3 contains 14 residues. Trimming cost V 6 bases and J 0 bases; bases outside gene matches: 3. The CDR3 DNA sequence: TGTGCCAGCAGTAAGGGACAGGTGAACACTGAAGCTTTCTTT. Its translation is CASSKGQVNTEAFF.

The genes are TRBV27 and TRBJ1-5, with D hard to call. Germline CDR1 and CDR2: MNHEY and SMNVEV (reference sequence). V was pared by 2 bases and J by 4 bases, with 9 bases between. The CDR3 consists of 14 residues. CDR3 in DNA: TGTGCCAGCAGTTTAAGTGCCGGGAATCAGCCCCAGCATTTT. This encodes CASSLSAGNQPQHF.